These 9 T cell receptor beta chains originate from one sample sequenced in a study of human T cells and chemical hapten exposure. The time point is: pre-sensitization, week 0. The treatment denotes: therapeutic diphenylcyclopropenone sensitization with weekly scalp DPC. Using its own MiXCR run on the RACE reads, TCRdb lists one record per CDR3 protein. The sample includes 190,000 or so distinct CDR3 sequences, approximately 31% seen only once; the top ten take 2.9%. Source: whole blood, taken in connection with sensitization to the hapten diphenylcyclopropenone (DPC). These receptor sequences come from a woman between 25 and 40 years old with alopecia areata. Some clones in this sample may be carry-over from other donors' samples.

The chain has TRBV27 and TRBJ2-2, with D perhaps TRBD1 or TRBD2 (5 bases each). Germline values: CDR1 MNHEY, CDR2 SMNVEV (reference sequence). The length of the CDR3 is 16 residues. Trimming left V 1 base short and J 0 bases short, with 9 bases between. CDR3 loop: CASSLYQGPNTGELFF. The CDR3 DNA sequence: TGTGCCAGCAGTTTATATCAGGGACCGAACACCGGGGAGCTGTTTTTT.

The sample holds a few counts of this clonotype. The chain employs TRBV11-2 and TRBJ2-7; D remains ambiguous. V gave up 5 bases and J gave up 5 bases, with 7 bases separating them. Per the germline V gene, CDR1 is SGHAT and CDR2 is FQNNGV. The CDR3 spans 11 residues. CDR3 sequence: CASSSQNEQYF. The CDR3 DNA reads as TGTGCCAGCAGCAGCCAGAACGAGCAGTACTTC.

The DNA for the CDR3 is TGTGCCAGCAGTTACGACAGTCCGGGGAATGGCTACACCTTC. It codes for CASSYDSPGNGYTF. The V gene is TRBV6-2 or TRBV6-3, the J gene TRBJ1-2, with D possibly matching TRBD1 (5 bases). The V gene's germline CDR1 is MNHEY and CDR2 SVGEGT. The CDR3 runs to 14 residues. The germline V and J ends were trimmed by 2 bases and 6 bases, with 13 bases remaining between them.

The gene calls are TRBV20-1 and TRBJ1-3, with 9 positions matching TRBD1. This CDR3 comprises 14 residues. With 3 bases clipped from V and 4 bases from J, the junction kept 4 bases outside the gene matches. The V gene's germline CDR1 is DFQATT and CDR2 SNEGSKA (reference sequence). The CDR3 bases are TGCAGTGCTAGTCACAGGGGGCGAGGAAACACCATATATTTT. Protein: CSASHRGRGNTIYF.

This sequence joins TRBV4-3 and TRBJ2-1; maybe TRBD2 (6 bases). The CDR3 spans 14 residues. Germline CDR1 is LGHNA and CDR2 is YSLEER. V was shortened by 4 bases and J by 5 bases, with 12 bases between the two germline ends. CDR3: CASSRSTGDNEQFF. CDR3 DNA sequence: TGCGCCAGCAGCCGGTCCACGGGAGACAATGAGCAGTTCTTC.

The chain has TRBV5-1 and TRBJ2-5, with TRBD2 identical over 11 bases. CDR1 SGHRS and CDR2 YFSETQ come from the germline V gene. V trimming: 4 bases; J trimming: 4 bases; junction bases outside the gene matches: 9. This CDR3 contains 16 residues. The CDR3 is CASSQTSGVMGETQYF. The CDR3 nucleotides are TGCGCCAGCAGCCAGACTAGCGGGGTGATGGGAGAGACCCAGTACTTC. Using reference TRBV5-1 and TRBJ2-5 for the parts outside the CDR3, the full variable domain is KAGVTQTPRYLIKTRGQQVTLSCSPISGHRSVSWYQQTPGQGLQFLFEYFSETQRNKGNFPGRFSGRQFSNSRSEMNVSTLELGDSALYLCASSQTSGVMGETQYFGPGTRLLVL.

This chain uses TRBV27 with TRBJ2-1, with D possibly called TRBD1 or TRBD2 (5 bases each). This CDR3 comprises 14 residues. V was shortened by 6 bases and J by 4 bases, with 13 bases between the two germline ends. Germline V gene data show CDR1 as MNHEY and CDR2 as SMNVEV (reference sequence). The CDR3 protein is CASRGREGYNEQFF. The CDR3 DNA reads TGTGCCAGCAGGGGACGGGAAGGGTACAATGAGCAGTTCTTC.

In its sample, this clonotype was seen once. This chain connects TRBV10-3 to TRBJ2-1, with 8 bases fitting TRBD2. The junction had 4 bases not matched to a gene; V was cut back by 4 bases and J by 2 bases. This CDR3 has 15 residues. Germline loops: CDR1 ENHRY, CDR2 SYGVKD. CDR3 DNA sequence: TGTGCCATCAGTGCCCAGCGGGAGCCCTACAATGAGCAGTTCTTC. Its protein is CAISAQREPYNEQFF.

This clonotype showed up many times. The chain carries TRBV9 and TRBJ1-1; D call uncertain. The CDR3 runs to 13 residues. Germline assignment: CDR1 SGDLS and CDR2 YYNGEE. Trimming took off 2 bases at V and 3 bases at J, with 8 bases between the two ends. CDR3 DNA: TGTGCCAGCAGCGTCCACCTAGACACTGAAGCTTTCTTT. As protein: CASSVHLDTEAFF.